The 28 T cell receptor beta chains reported below all come from one sample, sequenced in a study of T cells after posttransplantation cyclophosphamide. The method was immunoSEQ multiplex PCR; TCRdb's version includes in-frame clones alone and lacks a portion of them. The data contain just over 15,000 clones, around 82% of them singletons. Sampled 1 year posttransplant, controls received myeloablative marrow transplants, methotrexate and a calcineurin inhibitor. The input for sequencing was PBMCs, taken less than 400 days after allogeneic stem cell transplant with calcineurin inhibitor and methotrexate. These receptors were obtained from a male patient in his late teens or twenties who received an allogeneic stem cell transplant from a related donor, was CMV-positive, and had no GVHD. Some T cells may originate from the graft donor.

This clone has only a few counts. V usage is TRBV4-2 and J usage is TRBJ2-5, with TRBD1 as a possible D gene (6 bases). The V and J ends lost 5 bases and 5 bases respectively, with 18 bases between them. This CDR3 comprises 15 residues. Germline CDR1 and CDR2: LGHNA and YNFKEQ. CDR3 DNA: TGTGCCAGCAGCTCGGCGGCAGGGGATGTGGAGACCCAGTACTTC. It specifies CASSSAAGDVETQYF.

The chain recombines TRBV28 with TRBJ1-5, with 9 bases aligning to TRBD1. With V trimmed by 3 bases and J by 1 base, 7 bases remained unmatched. The germline V gene encodes CDR1 MDHEN and CDR2 SYDVKM. The length of the CDR3 is 17 residues. The CDR3 bases are TGTGCCAGCAGTTTCCGAGCGGGACAGGGAAGCAATCAGCCCCAGCATTTT. It codes for CASSFRAGQGSNQPQHF.

This clone was seen a few times. The J gene is TRBJ1-4, the V gene TRBV4-2; perhaps TRBD1 as D (6 bases). The CDR3 covers 18 residues. Deletions cut 1 base from V and 1 base from J, with 16 bases between. CDR1 and CDR2 from the germline V gene are LGHNA and YNFKEQ. The CDR3 protein is CASSQGSAGEGTNEKLFF. The CDR3 nucleotides read TGTGCCAGCAGCCAAGGGTCGGCAGGGGAAGGAACTAATGAAAAACTGTTTTTT.

This chain joins TRBV18 and TRBJ2-7, with TRBD1 matching 10 bases. The germline V gene encodes CDR1 KGHSH and CDR2 LQKENI. This CDR3 is 15 amino acids long. V dropped 6 bases and J dropped 0; count of bases not matched to a gene: 5. The CDR3 loop is CASSPTGGYSYEQYF. The CDR3 DNA reads as TGTGCCAGCTCTCCGACAGGGGGCTACTCCTACGAGCAGTACTTC.

This clone was recorded once. The V and J genes are TRBV9 and TRBJ1-1; no clear D. Trimming left V 4 bases short and J 9 bases short, with 16 bases between. Germline V gene lookup returns CDR1 SGDLS and CDR2 YYNGEE. The CDR3 contains 13 residues. The CDR3 loop is CASSPTGGRQAFF. DNA for the CDR3: TGTGCCAGCAGCCCCACTGGAGGACGCCAAGCTTTCTTT.

The V and J genes are TRBV28 and TRBJ2-7; D is uncertain. V lost 3 bases to trimming and J lost 5 bases, with 2 bases between them. The CDR3 is 10 residues long. Germline-derived CDR1 and CDR2 are MDHEN and SYDVKM. CDR3: CASSFNEQYF. CDR3 DNA: TGTGCCAGCAGTTTTAACGAGCAGTACTTC.

This sequence joins TRBV7-6 and TRBJ2-5, with D possibly matching TRBD2 (5 bases). Trimming stripped 4 bases from V and 3 bases from J, with 9 bases between. CDR1 is SGHVS, CDR2 FNYEAQ, per germline. The CDR3 is 13 amino acids. CDR3 in DNA: TGTGCCAGCAGCTGGACGGGGAAAGAGACCCAGTACTTC. This gives the protein CASSWTGKETQYF.

CDR3 DNA sequence: TGTGCCAGCAGTCCTGGGGTCGGGGAGCCTCAGCCCCAGCATTTT. Residues: CASSPGVGEPQPQHF. This chain uses TRBV6-5 with TRBJ1-5; the D is unclear. The CDR3 has 15 residues. Germline CDR1 is MNHEY and CDR2 is SVGAGI. With 5 bases removed from V and 6 bases from J, the gap between germline ends came to 17 bases.

The rearrangement uses TRBV2 and TRBJ2-7, with 13 positions matching TRBD2. With 6 bases clipped from V and 6 bases from J, the junction kept 8 bases outside the gene matches. CDR3 length: 15 residues. CDR1 is SNHLY and CDR2 is FYNNEI in the germline V gene. In nucleotides, the CDR3 is TGTGCCAGCAGGGTCGGACTAGCGGGAGTCTCCGAGCAGTACTTC. Translation: CASRVGLAGVSEQYF.

The chain links TRBV4-1 to TRBJ2-5; tentative D call: TRBD2 (5 bases). CDR3 length: 14 residues. Trimming took off 5 bases at V and 4 bases at J, with 14 bases between the two ends. The germline gives CDR1 MGHRA, CDR2 YSYEKL. The CDR3 bases are TGCGCCAGCAGCGCGACTACCACTTCAGAGACCCAGTACTTC. Amino acid sequence: CASSATTTSETQYF.

The V call is TRBV30, the J call TRBJ2-7, with 7 bases identical to TRBD1. CDR1 and CDR2 (germline): GTSNPN, SVGIG (reference sequence). With 0 bases clipped from V and 7 bases from J, the junction kept 9 bases outside the gene matches. There are 14 residues in the CDR3. As DNA, the CDR3 is TGTGCCTGGAGTGTAACCAACAGGGGTCGTGAGCAGTACTTC. Its translation: CAWSVTNRGREQYF.

With regard to this clone: One end of the junction fails to match germline, which may point to a read error. The chain links TRBV5-4 to TRBJ2-1, with TRBD2 as a possible D gene (5 bases). The germline CDR1 and CDR2 sequences are SGHNT and YYREEE (reference sequence). The CDR3 is made up of 16 amino acids. CDR3 nucleotide sequence: TGTGCCAGCAGCTTTAAGCGGATAAGCTCCTACAGTGAGCAGTTCTTC. Translating gives CASSFKRISSYSEQFF.

This clone showed up just once. The rearrangement joins TRBV13 to TRBJ1-6; 7 bases agree with TRBD1. Germline loops: CDR1 PRHDT, CDR2 FYEKMQ (reference sequence). V lost 4 bases and J lost 4; bases outside the gene matches: 7. The length of the CDR3 is 16 residues. In nucleotides, the CDR3 is TGTGCCAGCAGCTCTGGACAGGCTACTTATAATTCACCCCTCCACTTT. Protein product: CASSSGQATYNSPLHF.

This clone was recorded once. The chain carries TRBV27 and TRBJ2-7; TRBD2 might be the D (5 bases). Trimming removed 2 bases at V and 2 bases at J, with 16 bases between. The CDR3 totals 16 residues. CDR1 and CDR2 from the germline V gene are MNHEY and SMNVEV (reference sequence). CDR3: CASSLRRVNIPYEQYF. The CDR3 DNA follows: TGTGCCAGCAGTTTAAGGCGGGTAAACATCCCCTACGAGCAGTACTTC.

The chain recombines TRBV5-4 with TRBJ2-6; 8 nucleotides line up with TRBD2. The CDR3 extends over 16 amino acids. CDR1 and CDR2 from the germline V gene are SGHNT and YYREEE (reference sequence). Trimming at V came to 2 bases and at J to 2 bases, leaving 3 bases not matched to a gene. The chain's CDR3 is CASSFRGGTGANVLTF. DNA for the CDR3: TGTGCCAGCAGCTTTCGGGGGGGAACTGGGGCCAACGTCCTGACTTTC.

The CDR3 region has the DNA TGTGCCAGCAGCTGGGGACAGGGGGCCTCAAGCACAGATACGCAGTATTTT. It encodes CASSWGQGASSTDTQYF. The genes are TRBV7-8 and TRBJ2-3, with 12 bases matching TRBD1. The length of the CDR3 is 17 residues. V lost 4 bases, J lost 0 bases, and 5 bases stayed unmatched. Germline-derived CDR1 and CDR2 are SGHVS and FQNEAQ. The whole variable domain, remainder taken from reference TRBV7-8 and TRBJ2-3, is GAGVSQSPRYKVAKRGQDVALRCDPISGHVSLFWYQQALGQGPEFLTYFQNEAQLDKSGLPSDRFFAERPEGSVSTLKIQRTQQEDSAVYLCASSWGQGASSTDTQYFGPGTRLTVL.

The chain carries TRBV19 and TRBJ1-5; 9 bases are shared with TRBD1. Per germline, CDR1 LNHDA and CDR2 SQIVND (reference sequence). The CDR3 totals 15 residues. V shed 6 bases, J shed 3 bases, and the junction held 6 bases outside the gene matches. CDR3: CASRQGAYANQPQHF. DNA of the CDR3: TGTGCCAGTAGACAGGGGGCATACGCCAATCAGCCCCAGCATTTT.

The V gene is TRBV30, the J gene TRBJ1-4, with TRBD1 matching over 7 bases. The V gene end was trimmed by 5 bases and the J gene end by 2 bases; junction bases not matched to a gene: 2. The CDR3 is 13 residues long. Germline CDR1 and CDR2: GTSNPN and SVGIG (reference sequence). CDR3 DNA: TGTGCCTGGGGGGGACAGACTAATGAAAAACTGTTTTTT. It codes for CAWGGQTNEKLFF. Combining the CDR3 with reference TRBV30 and TRBJ1-4 gives the whole variable domain SQTIHQWPATLVQPVGSPLSLECTVEGTSNPNLYWYRQAAGRGLQLLFYSVGIGQISSEVPQNLSASRPQDRQFILSSKKLLLSDSGFYLCAWGGQTNEKLFFGSGTQLSVL.

The count of this clone is one. The junction and the germline gene differ at one end; a read error may be behind it. The rearrangement links TRBV9 to TRBJ2-1, with 10 bases that match TRBD2. Per the germline V gene, CDR1 is SGDLS and CDR2 is YYNGEE. CDR3 size: 17 residues. This CDR3 is CASSPLAGVPFYSEQFF. The CDR3 coding sequence is TGTGCCAGCAGCCCTCTAGCGGGAGTCCCTTTCTACAGTGAGCAGTTCTTC.

The gene calls are TRBV13 and TRBJ2-7; 7 bases map to TRBD1. The germline V gene encodes CDR1 PRHDT and CDR2 FYEKMQ (reference sequence). The CDR3 is 17 residues long. With V trimmed by 5 bases and J by 0 bases, 13 bases remained unmatched. DNA of the CDR3: TGTGCCAGCAGCGTAGAAGGGACAGACAGCACCTCCTACGAGCAGTACTTC. This sequence encodes CASSVEGTDSTSYEQYF. The whole variable domain, remainder taken from reference TRBV13 and TRBJ2-7, is AAGVIQSPRHLIKEKRETATLKCYPIPRHDTVYWYQQGPGQDPQFLISFYEKMQSDKGSIPDRFSAQQFSDYHSELNMSSLELGDSALYFCASSVEGTDSTSYEQYFGPGTRLTVT.

This rearrangement joins TRBV9 to TRBJ2-5; a possible D gene is TRBD2 (6 bases). The V and J ends lost 0 bases and 3 bases respectively, with 9 bases between them. The CDR3 has 14 residues. CDR1 is SGDLS and CDR2 is YYNGEE in the germline V gene. The CDR3 DNA follows: TGTGCCAGCAGCGTAGGGGACTCCGAAGAGACCCAGTACTTC. This encodes CASSVGDSEETQYF.

The V and J genes are TRBV5-4 and TRBJ1-1; 9 bases line up with TRBD1. CDR1 and CDR2 (germline): SGHNT, YYREEE (reference sequence). The CDR3 runs 14 residues. V dropped 5 bases and J dropped 4; count of bases not matched to a gene: 6. The CDR3 spells CASRSEQGATEAFF. CDR3 bases: TGTGCCAGCAGATCTGAACAGGGGGCCACTGAAGCTTTCTTT.

V is TRBV14 and J is TRBJ2-7, with 9 bases identical to TRBD2. CDR1 is SGHDN and CDR2 is FVKESK in the germline V gene. V lost 0 bases and J lost 2; bases outside the gene matches: 5. CDR3 length: 16 residues. Here the CDR3 reads CASSQDLRGRAYEQYF. CDR3 DNA: TGTGCCAGCAGCCAAGATCTTCGCGGGAGGGCCTACGAGCAGTACTTC.

The V call is TRBV2, the J call TRBJ2-5; TRBD2 might be the D (6 bases). CDR1 SNHLY and CDR2 FYNNEI come from the germline V gene. Trimming took off 7 bases at V and 9 bases at J, with 21 bases between the two ends. The CDR3 runs 14 residues. CDR3 DNA sequence: TGTGCCAGCACGACGGAGGGCGGGATGGGGGCCCAGTACTTC. Protein product: CASTTEGGMGAQYF.

The chain joins TRBV9 to TRBJ2-1, with 7 bases matching TRBD2. CDR1 and CDR2 from the germline V gene are SGDLS and YYNGEE. The CDR3 runs to 14 residues. The ends lost 2 bases at V and 3 bases at J; junction bases unmatched: 2. CDR3 bases: TGTGCCAGCAGCGTCGGACTAGGCTACAATGAGCAGTTCTTC. Translated: CASSVGLGYNEQFF.

To note about this clone: Compared with germline, one end of the junction differs, possibly owing to a read error. This sequence joins TRBV6-1 and TRBJ2-7; 8 bases fit TRBD1. The germline CDR1 and CDR2 sequences are MNHNS and SASEGT. CDR3 length: 19 residues. The CDR3 nucleotides read TGTGCCAGCAGGGAAGACTTCGACAGGGGCCTCTTGAACTTCTACGAGCAGTACTTC. Its translation is CASREDFDRGLLNFYEQYF.

The rearrangement uses TRBV19 and TRBJ2-4; D unclear. Germline assignment: CDR1 LNHDA and CDR2 SQIVND (reference sequence). The CDR3 runs 15 residues. Trimming stripped 3 bases from V and 3 bases from J, with 12 bases between. CDR3 nucleotides: TGTGCCAGTAGTATGACTCGGGTGGGCAAAAACATTCAGTACTTC. It is translated as CASSMTRVGKNIQYF.

This clone was seen only once. The chain employs TRBV7-2 and TRBJ1-2; D ambiguous. This CDR3 is 12 amino acids long. The V gene lost 5 bases and the J gene lost 7 bases, with 11 bases spanning the gap. Germline V gene sequence: CDR1 SGHTA, CDR2 FQGNSA. CDR3 coding DNA: TGTGCCAGCAGCCCCCTATCCGGTGGCTACACCTTC. Amino acids: CASSPLSGGYTF.